Listed below are T cell receptor beta chains from one sample, sequenced in a study of control samples from healthy donors and cancer patients. The method was immunoSEQ multiplex PCR; TCRdb's version includes in-frame clones alone and lacks a portion of them. The table includes 160,000 or so clones, roughly 94% detected once. Input material: PBMCs. The receptors were gathered from a man aged 55 to 70 with colorectal cancer. The CDR3 runs from the conserved cysteine through the conserved F or W. A D gene is named only where the DNA matches it firmly. Clone size is given for some rows only: seen once, a few or many times, or a class if the clone is expanded.

j_call d_call v_call clone_size cdr3_nt cdr3_aa
TRBJ2-3 NA TRBV4-1 NA TGCGCCAGCAGCCAGGGGGGGCTCACAGATACGCAGTATTTT CASSQGGLTDTQYF
TRBJ1-2 NA TRBV2 NA TGTGCCAGCAGTGAAGCGCTTGCAGGGAACTATGGCTACACCTTC CASSEALAGNYGYTF
TRBJ2-3 TRBD2 TRBV9 once TGTGCCAGCAGCACCCGGGGGGGCCTAGGAGGTACGCAGTATTTT CASSTRGGLGGTQYF
TRBJ2-5 NA TRBV29-1 NA TGCAGCGTGGGACAAGGCAGAGAGACCCAGTACTTC CSVGQGRETQYF
TRBJ2-5 TRBD1 TRBV11-2 NA TGTGCCAGCAGCTTAGTGACAGGGCCCCAAGGGGAGACCCAGTACTTC CASSLVTGPQGETQYF
TRBJ1-2 NA TRBV19 NA TGTGCCAGTAGTATCTACGCTAGAGCTAACTATGGCTACACCTTC CASSIYARANYGYTF
TRBJ2-3 NA TRBV20-1 NA TGCAGTGCTAGTCTCAGAACCAGCGGTTACACAGATACGCAGTATTTT CSASLRTSGYTDTQYF
TRBJ2-1 NA TRBV30 NA TGTGCCTGGAGTGCCCCCGATGAGCAGTTCTTC CAWSAPDEQFF
TRBJ1-1 TRBD1 TRBV3-1/TRBV3-2 NA TGTGCCAGCAGCCCAGGACAGGGACAAAACACTGAAGCTTTCTTT CASSPGQGQNTEAFF
TRBJ2-7 NA TRBV28 NA TGTGCCAGCAGTTCGGACTACGAGCAGTACTTC CASSSDYEQYF
TRBJ2-7 NA TRBV7-2 NA TGTGCCAGCAGCCGCGCCTACGAGCAGTACTTC CASSRAYEQYF
TRBJ2-1 NA TRBV11-2 NA TGTGCCAGCAGCCCCGGGGGTACCGAGCAGTTCTTC CASSPGGTEQFF
TRBJ2-7 NA TRBV7-2 NA TGTGCCAGCATCCCGACGTTGAGCTCCTACGAGCAGTACTTC CASIPTLSSYEQYF
TRBJ2-2 NA TRBV9 NA TGTGCCAGCAGCGTAGGCGGAGGGGCGCCCGGGGAGCTGTTTTTT CASSVGGGAPGELFF
TRBJ1-3 NA TRBV28 NA TGTGCCAGCAGTTGGGAAAACTCTGGAAACACCATATATTTT CASSWENSGNTIYF
TRBJ2-7 TRBD1 TRBV10-3 NA TGTGCCATCAGGGACAGGAGCTCCTACGAGCAGTACTTC CAIRDRSSYEQYF
TRBJ1-6 NA TRBV7-9 few TGTGCCAGCAGGACCCGAGGGCCTAATTCACCCCTCCACTTT CASRTRGPNSPLHF
TRBJ1-2 NA TRBV6-5 NA TGTGCCAGCAGTTATACCCGGACGTCCTATGGCTACACCTTC CASSYTRTSYGYTF
TRBJ2-3 TRBD2 TRBV6-1 NA TGTGCCAGCAGTGAAGTACTAGCGGGAGGCACAGATACGCAGTATTTT CASSEVLAGGTDTQYF
TRBJ1-2 TRBD1 TRBV5-4 NA TGTGCCAGCAGCTCCACAGGGGGCAACTATGGCTACACCTTC CASSSTGGNYGYTF
TRBJ1-2 NA TRBV28 NA TGTGCCACCCAGGAACAGGGCTATGGCTACACCTTC CATQEQGYGYTF
TRBJ2-7 NA TRBV27 NA TGTGCCAGCAGTTTCTCCCCTTGGTACGAGCAGTACTTC CASSFSPWYEQYF
TRBJ1-1 NA TRBV6-5 NA TGTGCCAGCAGTCCGGCCCGGGACTCGACTGAAGCTTTCTTT CASSPARDSTEAFF
TRBJ2-7 NA TRBV24-1 once TGTGCCACCAGTGCACGGAGCTCCTACGAGCAGTACTTC CATSARSSYEQYF
TRBJ2-2 TRBD1 TRBV6-5 NA TGTGCCAGCAGGGAGACAGGGCGGGGGGAGCTGTTTTTT CASRETGRGELFF
TRBJ2-7 TRBD2 TRBV3-1/TRBV3-2 NA TGTGCCAGCAGCCCGGCTAGCGGGGGGGTCTACGAGCAGTACTTC CASSPASGGVYEQYF
TRBJ1-5 TRBD1 TRBV6-2/TRBV6-3 few TGTGCCAGCAGTTCTGGGGGACAGGGGCCCAGTCAGCCCCAGCATTTT CASSSGGQGPSQPQHF
TRBJ1-1 NA TRBV6-5 NA TGTGCCAGCAGTCAGGGGTGGGGCGCGGGGACTGAAGCTTTCTTT CASSQGWGAGTEAFF
TRBJ1-2 NA TRBV19 NA TGTGCCAGTAGTATAGCGGACGGACCCTATGGCTACACCTTC CASSIADGPYGYTF
TRBJ2-3 NA TRBV7-9 NA TGTGCCAGCAGACGTACTTCAGATACGCAGTATTTT CASRRTSDTQYF
TRBJ1-2 NA TRBV9 NA TGTGCCAGCAGCGTAGATGGACGGTTCTATGGCTACACCTTC CASSVDGRFYGYTF
TRBJ1-5 NA TRBV19 NA TGTGCCAGTAGTATCCCGAGTTATAGCAATCAGCCCCAGCATTTT CASSIPSYSNQPQHF
TRBJ2-1 NA TRBV6-2/TRBV6-3 NA TGTGCCAGCAGTCAGGGGTGGAATGAGCAGTTCTTC CASSQGWNEQFF
TRBJ1-4 NA TRBV24-1 NA TGTGCCACCAGTGACCCCCGCGGCCCGACTGAAAAACTGTTTTTT CATSDPRGPTEKLFF
TRBJ2-2 NA TRBV6-5 NA TGTGCCAGCAGTAACAAGGGCGGGGGGGAGCTGTTTTTT CASSNKGGGELFF
TRBJ2-1 TRBD2 TRBV5-1 NA TGCGCCAGCAGCCCCAGCTTCAGCGGGGGTGCTGGCAATGAGCAGTTCTTC CASSPSFSGGAGNEQFF
TRBJ1-6 NA TRBV2 NA TGTGCCAGGGGACCAGGAGATGCGAATTCACCCCTCCACTTT CARGPGDANSPLHF
TRBJ1-3 NA TRBV4-3 NA TGCGCCAGCAGCCAAGATAAGACTTGGGGGAACACCATATATTTT CASSQDKTWGNTIYF
TRBJ2-1 NA TRBV11-2 once TGTGCCAGCAGCTTAGTCCTGGCTAGCAAAGGTGGGAATGAGCAGTTCTTC CASSLVLASKGGNEQFF
TRBJ2-5 TRBD2 TRBV7-9 NA TGTGCCAGCAGCTTAGGTGGCTCGGCGGGGGGGAATCAAGAGACCCAGTACTTC CASSLGGSAGGNQETQYF
TRBJ1-5 NA TRBV2 NA TGTGCCAGCAGTGCGGGGCGACAGACCTTCGGTGGCAATCAGCCCCAGCATTTT CASSAGRQTFGGNQPQHF
TRBJ2-1 NA TRBV30 few TGTGCCTGGAGTGTAGGGCAGGGACTTTACAATGAGCAGTTCTTC CAWSVGQGLYNEQFF
TRBJ1-5 NA TRBV27 once TGTGCCAGCAGTCCCGGACAGCTACCTCGCAATCAGCCCCAGCATTTT CASSPGQLPRNQPQHF
TRBJ1-2 NA TRBV27 NA TGTGCCAGCAAGATGGACGGAAACTATGGCTACACCTTC CASKMDGNYGYTF
TRBJ2-1 TRBD1 TRBV10-1 NA TGCGCCAGCAGTGACCTCGGGACAGGGTTCATGGAGCAGTTCTTC CASSDLGTGFMEQFF
TRBJ2-3 NA TRBV7-2 NA TGTGCCAGCAGCCCAGTGGGGAGGGTGAGGGGGGGCACAGATACGCAGTATTTT CASSPVGRVRGGTDTQYF
TRBJ1-2 NA TRBV27 NA TGTGCCAGCAGTAACAGCTATGGCTACACCTTC CASSNSYGYTF
TRBJ1-1 NA TRBV9 NA NA CASSVGGGTTFF
TRBJ1-5 TRBD1 TRBV2 NA TGTGCCAGCTCCGGGACAGGGCGTAATCAGCCCCAGCATTTT CASSGTGRNQPQHF
TRBJ1-2 NA TRBV6-4 NA TGTGCCAGCATCAACACCGTTCCCACCTTC CASINTVPTF
TRBJ1-1 NA TRBV4-1 NA TGCGCCAGCAGCCAGACAGGGAACACTGAAGCTTTCTTT CASSQTGNTEAFF
TRBJ1-2 NA TRBV5-5 NA TGTGCCAGCAGCTTGGGTCCAGGGGACTATGGCTACACCTTC CASSLGPGDYGYTF
TRBJ2-7 TRBD1 TRBV5-4 NA TGTGCCAGCGGGGGACAGGGGGCATACGAGCAGTACTTC CASGGQGAYEQYF
TRBJ1-5 TRBD1 TRBV19 NA TGTGCCAGTACCATGGGGACAGGGGAGAGTCAGCCCCAGCATTTT CASTMGTGESQPQHF
TRBJ1-6 NA TRBV19 once TGTGCCAGTAGTGCCACATCCTCGGAAGCCTATAATTCACCCCTCCACTTT CASSATSSEAYNSPLHF
TRBJ2-3 TRBD2 TRBV7-9 NA TGTGCCAGCAGTTCAGCGGGGGGCACAGATACGCAGTATTTT CASSSAGGTDTQYF
TRBJ1-1 TRBD1 TRBV11-2 NA TGTGCCAGCAGCGTCACCCTCGGGACAGGGGCGATGAACACTGAAGCTTTCTTT CASSVTLGTGAMNTEAFF
TRBJ2-7 NA TRBV2 NA TGTGCCAGCGGGGGGAACGAGCAGTACTTC CASGGNEQYF
TRBJ2-5 NA TRBV7-2 NA TGTGCCAGCAGCCGACAGGTCCAAGAGACCCAGTACTTC CASSRQVQETQYF